The subject of this entry is one TCR beta chain. The target antigen is unknown. CDR3 length: 15 residues. CDR1 is SGHDN, CDR2 FVKESK, per germline. The germline V and J ends were trimmed by 0 bases and 1 base, with 6 bases remaining between them. Recent acute infections and vaccinations were absent in the healthy HIV-negative adult donors. Clones were sequenced by immunoSEQ multiplex PCR, and TCRdb holds only the in-frame ones, with some missing. The sample consists of about 1.1 million clones, 60% to 85% of them appearing once. The record originates from a study of shared clonotypes between healthy human individuals. Whole-study results and caveats: It was the non-shared clonotypes that had lower generation probabilities than clonotypes shared by all four donors.

This receptor was identified in a young man in good health. Some clones in this sample may be carry-over from other donors' samples. The sample comprised memory CD4+ T cells from PBMCs. The subset: CD45RA-negative fraction. This chain links TRBV14 with TRBJ2-2; no reliable D call. The CDR3 spells CASSQERGNTGELFF. CDR3 DNA: TGTGCCAGCAGCCAAGAGAGAGGGAACACCGGGGAGCTGTTTTTT.